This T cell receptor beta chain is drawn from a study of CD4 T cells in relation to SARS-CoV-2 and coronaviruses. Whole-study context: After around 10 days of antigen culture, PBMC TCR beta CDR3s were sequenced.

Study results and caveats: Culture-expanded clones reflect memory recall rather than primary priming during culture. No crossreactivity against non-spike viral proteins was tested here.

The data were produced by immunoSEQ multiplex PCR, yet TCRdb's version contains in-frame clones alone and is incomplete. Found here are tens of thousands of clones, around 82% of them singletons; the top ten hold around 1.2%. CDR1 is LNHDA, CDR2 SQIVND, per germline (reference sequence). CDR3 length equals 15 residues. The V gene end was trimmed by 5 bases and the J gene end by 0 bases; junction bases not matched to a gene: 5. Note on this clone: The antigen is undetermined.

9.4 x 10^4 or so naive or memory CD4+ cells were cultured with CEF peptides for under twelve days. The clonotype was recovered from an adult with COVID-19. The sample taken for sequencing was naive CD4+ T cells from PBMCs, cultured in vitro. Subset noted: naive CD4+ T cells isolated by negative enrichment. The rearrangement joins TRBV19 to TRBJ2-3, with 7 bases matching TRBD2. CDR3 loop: CASSYSGPSTDTQYF. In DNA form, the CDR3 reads TGTGCCAGTAGTTATAGCGGGCCTAGCACAGATACGCAGTATTTT.